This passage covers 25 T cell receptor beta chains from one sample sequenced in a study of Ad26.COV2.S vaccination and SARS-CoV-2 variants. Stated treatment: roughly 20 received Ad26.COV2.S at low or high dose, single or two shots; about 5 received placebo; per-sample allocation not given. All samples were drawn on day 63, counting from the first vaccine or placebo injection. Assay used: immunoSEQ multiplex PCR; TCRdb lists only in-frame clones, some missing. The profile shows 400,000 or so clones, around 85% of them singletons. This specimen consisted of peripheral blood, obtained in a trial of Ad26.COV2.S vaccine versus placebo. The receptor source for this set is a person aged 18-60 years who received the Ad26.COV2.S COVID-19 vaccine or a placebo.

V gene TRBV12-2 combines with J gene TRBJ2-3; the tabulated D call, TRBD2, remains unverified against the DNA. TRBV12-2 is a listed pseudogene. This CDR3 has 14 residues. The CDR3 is CASRPGLPTDTQYF. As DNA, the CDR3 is TGTGCAAGTCGCCCCGGACTACCCACAGATACGCAGTATTTT.

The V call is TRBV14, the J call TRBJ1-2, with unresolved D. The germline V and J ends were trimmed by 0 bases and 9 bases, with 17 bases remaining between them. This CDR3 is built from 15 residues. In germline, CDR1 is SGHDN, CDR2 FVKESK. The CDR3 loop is CASSQDLQAGLSYTF. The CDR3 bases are TGTGCCAGCAGCCAAGATCTTCAGGCGGGCTTAAGCTACACCTTC.

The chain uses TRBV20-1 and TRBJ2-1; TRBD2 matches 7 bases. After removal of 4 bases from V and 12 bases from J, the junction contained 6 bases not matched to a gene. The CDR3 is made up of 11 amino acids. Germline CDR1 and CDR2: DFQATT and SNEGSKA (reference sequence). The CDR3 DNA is TGCAGTGCTAATATAGGGACTATGCAGTTCTTC. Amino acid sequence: CSANIGTMQFF.

The CDR3 region has the DNA TGCAGCGCGACAGGGACGGAGGGTGGCTACACCTTC. It yields the protein CSATGTEGGYTF. The rearrangement links TRBV29-1 to TRBJ1-2; TRBD1 aligns across 7 bases. With 7 bases clipped from V and 7 bases from J, the junction kept 9 bases outside the gene matches. The CDR3 sequence is 12 residues long. Germline lookup yields CDR1 SQVTM and CDR2 ANQGSEA. The variable domain in full, with the rest retrieved from reference TRBV29-1 and TRBJ1-2, is SAVISQKPSRDICQRGTSLTIQCQVDSQVTMMFWYRQQPGQSLTLIATANQGSEATYESGFVIDKFPISRPNLTFSTLTVSNMSPEDSSIYLCSATGTEGGYTFGSGTRLTVV.

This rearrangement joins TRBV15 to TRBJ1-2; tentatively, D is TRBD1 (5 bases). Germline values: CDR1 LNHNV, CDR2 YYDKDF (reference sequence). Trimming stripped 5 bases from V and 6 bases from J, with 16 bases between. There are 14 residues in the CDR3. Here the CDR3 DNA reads TGTGCCACCAGCGCGGCGGGGGTTTTGGATGGCTACACCTTC. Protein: CATSAAGVLDGYTF.

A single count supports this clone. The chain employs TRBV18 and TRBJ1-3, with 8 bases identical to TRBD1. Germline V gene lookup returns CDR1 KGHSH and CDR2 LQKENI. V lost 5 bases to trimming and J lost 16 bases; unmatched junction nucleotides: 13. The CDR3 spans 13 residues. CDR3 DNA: TGTGCCAGCTCATCAGGACAGGGCGTGGACACGTATTTT. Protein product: CASSSGQGVDTYF.

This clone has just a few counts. The CDR3 nucleotides read TGTGCCAGCAGTGAGCCTTCCGACAGGCCGAGCTCCTATAATTCACCCCTCCACTTT. Amino acids: CASSEPSDRPSSYNSPLHF. The chain employs TRBV2 and TRBJ1-6; weak D call: TRBD1 (6 bases). V was shortened by 3 bases and J by 0 bases, with 18 bases between the two germline ends. Germline loops: CDR1 SNHLY, CDR2 FYNNEI. The CDR3 is 19 residues long. The whole variable domain, remainder taken from reference TRBV2 and TRBJ1-6, is EPEVTQTPSHQVTQMGQEVILRCVPISNHLYFYWYRQILGQKVEFLVSFYNNEISEKSEIFDDQFSVERPDGSNFTLKIRSTKLEDSAMYFCASSEPSDRPSSYNSPLHFGNGTRLTVT.

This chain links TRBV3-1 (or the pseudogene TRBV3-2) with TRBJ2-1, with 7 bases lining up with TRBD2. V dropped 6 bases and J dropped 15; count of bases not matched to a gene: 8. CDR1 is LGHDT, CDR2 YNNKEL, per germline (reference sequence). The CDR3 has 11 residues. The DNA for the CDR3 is TGTGCCAGCAGTCAGCGGGAATATCGGTTCTTC. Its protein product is CASSQREYRFF.

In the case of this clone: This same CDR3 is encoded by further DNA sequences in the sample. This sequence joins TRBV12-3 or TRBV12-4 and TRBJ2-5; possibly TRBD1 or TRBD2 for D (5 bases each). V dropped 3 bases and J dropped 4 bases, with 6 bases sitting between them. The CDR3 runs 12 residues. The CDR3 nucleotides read TGTGCCAGCAGTTTGGGGGTAGAGACCCAGTACTTC. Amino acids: CASSLGVETQYF.

CDR3 amino acids: CASSFGGAGNTEAFF. CDR3 coding DNA: TGCGCCAGCAGCTTCGGGGGCGCTGGGAACACTGAAGCTTTCTTT. The chain carries TRBV5-1 and TRBJ1-1; possibly TRBD1 for D (6 bases). Trimming took 2 bases from V and 1 from J, leaving 12 bases between them. This CDR3 is 15 amino acids long. The germline gives CDR1 SGHRS, CDR2 YFSETQ.

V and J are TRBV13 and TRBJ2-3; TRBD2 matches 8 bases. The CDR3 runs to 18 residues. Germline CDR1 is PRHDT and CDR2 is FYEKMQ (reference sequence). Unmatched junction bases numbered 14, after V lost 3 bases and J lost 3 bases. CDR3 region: CASSLFAGGARDTDTQYF. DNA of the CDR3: TGTGCCAGCAGCTTGTTCGCGGGGGGAGCCCGTGATACAGATACGCAGTATTTT.

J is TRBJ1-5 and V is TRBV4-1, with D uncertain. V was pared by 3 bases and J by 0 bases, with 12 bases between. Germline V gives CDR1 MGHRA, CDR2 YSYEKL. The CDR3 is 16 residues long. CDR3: CASSHGVPFSNQPQHF. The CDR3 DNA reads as TGCGCCAGCAGCCATGGTGTGCCCTTTAGCAATCAGCCCCAGCATTTT.

CDR3 in amino acids: CASSELLGGDEQFF. For the CDR3, the DNA is TGTGCCAGCAGTGAATTATTGGGTGGAGATGAGCAGTTCTTC. This chain links TRBV2 with TRBJ2-1, with D unclear. The V end lost 2 bases, the J end lost 8 bases, and 13 bases lay between the germline ends. The germline V gene has CDR1 SNHLY and CDR2 FYNNEI. The CDR3 runs 14 residues.

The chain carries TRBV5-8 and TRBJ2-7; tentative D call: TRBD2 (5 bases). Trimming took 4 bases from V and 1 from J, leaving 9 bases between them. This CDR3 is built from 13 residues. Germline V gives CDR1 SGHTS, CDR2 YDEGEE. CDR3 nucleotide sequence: TGTGCCAGCAGCCGCGGACTTTCCTACGAGCAGTACTTC. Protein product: CASSRGLSYEQYF.

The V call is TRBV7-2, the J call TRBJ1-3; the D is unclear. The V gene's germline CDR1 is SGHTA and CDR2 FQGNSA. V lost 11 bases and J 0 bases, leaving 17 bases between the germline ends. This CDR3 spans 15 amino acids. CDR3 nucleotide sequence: TGTGCCGGATCCCTTCGCAGAGGCTCTGGAAACACCATATATTTT. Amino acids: CAGSLRRGSGNTIYF.

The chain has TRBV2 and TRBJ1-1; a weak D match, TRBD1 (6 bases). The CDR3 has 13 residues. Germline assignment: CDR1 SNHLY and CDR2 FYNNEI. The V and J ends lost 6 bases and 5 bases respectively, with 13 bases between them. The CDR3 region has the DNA TGTGCCAGCAGCTTGAACAGGGCAACTGAAGCTTTCTTT. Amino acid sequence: CASSLNRATEAFF. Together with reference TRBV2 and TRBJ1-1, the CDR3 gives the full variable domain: EPEVTQTPSHQVTQMGQEVILRCVPISNHLYFYWYRQILGQKVEFLVSFYNNEISEKSEIFDDQFSVERPDGSNFTLKIRSTKLEDSAMYFCASSLNRATEAFFGQGTRLTVV.

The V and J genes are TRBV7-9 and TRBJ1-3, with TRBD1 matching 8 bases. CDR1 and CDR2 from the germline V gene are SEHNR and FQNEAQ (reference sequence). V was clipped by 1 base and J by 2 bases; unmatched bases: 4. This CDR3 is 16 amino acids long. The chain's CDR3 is CASSLGETGAGNTIYF. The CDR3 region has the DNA TGTGCCAGCAGCTTAGGAGAGACAGGGGCTGGAAACACCATATATTTT. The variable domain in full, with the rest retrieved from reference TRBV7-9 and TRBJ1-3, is DTGVSQNPRHKITKRGQNVTFRCDPISEHNRLYWYRQTLGQGPEFLTYFQNEAQLEKSRLLSDRFSAERPKGSFSTLEIQRTEQGDSAMYLCASSLGETGAGNTIYFGEGSWLTVV.

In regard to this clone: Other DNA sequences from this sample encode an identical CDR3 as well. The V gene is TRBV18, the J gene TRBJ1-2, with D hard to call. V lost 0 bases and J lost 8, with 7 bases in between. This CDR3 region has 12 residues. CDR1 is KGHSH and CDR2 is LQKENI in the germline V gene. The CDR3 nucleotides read TGTGCCAGCTCACCACCGGGGTCCGGCTACACCTTC. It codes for CASSPPGSGYTF.

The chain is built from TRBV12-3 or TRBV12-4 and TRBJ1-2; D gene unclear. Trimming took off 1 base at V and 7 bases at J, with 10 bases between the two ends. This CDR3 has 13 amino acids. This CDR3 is CASSLGALGGYTF. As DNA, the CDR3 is TGTGCCAGCAGTTTAGGGGCCTTGGGTGGCTACACCTTC.

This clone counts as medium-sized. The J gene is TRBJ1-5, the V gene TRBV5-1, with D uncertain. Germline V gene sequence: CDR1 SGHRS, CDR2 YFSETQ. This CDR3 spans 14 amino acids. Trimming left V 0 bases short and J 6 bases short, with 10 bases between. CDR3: CASSLDRAGQPQHF. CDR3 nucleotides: TGCGCCAGCAGCTTGGACCGGGCTGGTCAGCCCCAGCATTTT. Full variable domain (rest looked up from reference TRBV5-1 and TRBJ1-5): KAGVTQTPRYLIKTRGQQVTLSCSPISGHRSVSWYQQTPGQGLQFLFEYFSETQRNKGNFPGRFSGRQFSNSRSEMNVSTLELGDSALYLCASSLDRAGQPQHFGDGTRLSIL.

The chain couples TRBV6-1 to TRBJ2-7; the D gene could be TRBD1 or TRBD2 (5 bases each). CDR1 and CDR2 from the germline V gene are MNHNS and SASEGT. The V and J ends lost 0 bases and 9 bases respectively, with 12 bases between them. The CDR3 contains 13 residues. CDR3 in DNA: TGTGCCAGCAGTGAAGCGAAGAGGGGCTGGCAGTACTTC. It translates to CASSEAKRGWQYF.

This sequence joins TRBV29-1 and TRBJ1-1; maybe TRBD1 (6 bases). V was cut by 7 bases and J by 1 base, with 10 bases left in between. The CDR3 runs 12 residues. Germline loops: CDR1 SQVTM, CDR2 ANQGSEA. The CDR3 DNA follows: TGCAGCGGGACAGACAGGAACACTGAAGCTTTCTTT. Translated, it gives CSGTDRNTEAFF.

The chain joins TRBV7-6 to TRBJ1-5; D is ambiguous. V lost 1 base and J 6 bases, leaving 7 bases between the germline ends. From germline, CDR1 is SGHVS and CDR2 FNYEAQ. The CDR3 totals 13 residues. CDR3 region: CASSLDGSQPQHF. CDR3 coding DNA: TGTGCCAGCAGCTTAGATGGGAGTCAGCCCCAGCATTTT.

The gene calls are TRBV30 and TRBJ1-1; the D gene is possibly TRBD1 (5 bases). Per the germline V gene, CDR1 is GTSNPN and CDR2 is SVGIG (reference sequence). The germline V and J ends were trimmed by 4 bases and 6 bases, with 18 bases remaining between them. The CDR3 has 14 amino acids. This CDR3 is CAWTGWLFPSEAFF. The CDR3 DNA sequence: TGTGCCTGGACAGGGTGGTTATTCCCCTCTGAAGCTTTCTTT.

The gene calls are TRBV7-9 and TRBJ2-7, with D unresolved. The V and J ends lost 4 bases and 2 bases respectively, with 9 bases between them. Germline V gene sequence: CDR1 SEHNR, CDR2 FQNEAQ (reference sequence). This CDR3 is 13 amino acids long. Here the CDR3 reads CASSSEWAYEQYF. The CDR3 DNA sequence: TGTGCCAGCAGCTCGGAATGGGCCTACGAGCAGTACTTC. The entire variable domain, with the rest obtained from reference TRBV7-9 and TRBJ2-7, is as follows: DTGVSQNPRHKITKRGQNVTFRCDPISEHNRLYWYRQTLGQGPEFLTYFQNEAQLEKSRLLSDRFSAERPKGSFSTLEIQRTEQGDSAMYLCASSSEWAYEQYFGPGTRLTVT.